In its sample, the clone carrying this T cell receptor beta chain was seen a few times. What it binds is not known. After constant-region reverse-primer amplification, full-length variable regions underwent semi-nested PCR with Nested Universal Primer A. TCRdb re-analysed the 5' RACE reads in MiXCR, keeping a single row per CDR3 protein. Of 35,000 to 50,000 distinct CDR3 sequences listed, approximately 31% are singletons. Germline values: CDR1 MNHEY, CDR2 SVGAGI. The CDR3 runs 15 residues. The V end lost 6 bases, the J end lost 0 bases, and 12 bases lay between the germline ends. Points from the study as a whole: The larger-cohort validation was restricted to a single TCR beta V-J rearrangement rather than whole repertoires. Greatest tumor Treg TCR overlap was with tumor naive CD4+ cells. Tumor memory CD4+ T cell TCR gene usage was found to cluster with blood and lymph node memory CD4+ cells and with lymph node naive CD4+ cells.

The sequence was obtained from a female donor with breast cancer. Material for sequencing was tumor-infiltrating memory CD4+ T cells sorted from the breast tumor. Described subset: memory CD4+ T cells, CD4+CD45RO+CD25-. The J gene is TRBJ1-3, the V gene TRBV6-5, with unresolved D. In DNA form, the CDR3 reads TGTGCCAGCAGCTCGCCGCAGGCCTCTGGAAACACCATATATTTT. Amino acid sequence: CASSSPQASGNTIYF.